This passage covers 8 T cell receptor beta chains from one sample sequenced in a study of shared clonotypes between healthy human individuals. Using immunoSEQ multiplex PCR, the repertoire was profiled, and TCRdb retains in-frame clones only, with some absent. The profile shows roughly 1.5 million clones, approximately 98% of them singletons. The specimen was naive CD4+ T cells sorted from blood. Specified subset: CD45RA+ positively selected. These receptor sequences come from a man aged 30 to 45 in good health.

V gene TRBV15 combines with J gene TRBJ2-1; D is ambiguous. Trimming left V 3 bases short and J 0 bases short, with 9 bases between. Germline V lookup: CDR1 LNHNV, CDR2 YYDKDF (reference sequence). This CDR3 has 15 residues. CDR3 sequence reads: CATSSALSSYNEQFF. DNA of the CDR3: TGTGCCACCAGCAGTGCGCTAAGCTCCTACAATGAGCAGTTCTTC.

This chain's CDR3 is CASSSILQGYYGYTF. In nucleotides, the CDR3 is TGTGCCAGCAGCTCTATCCTACAGGGGTACTATGGCTACACCTTC. The chain recombines TRBV5-5 with TRBJ1-2; 7 nucleotides line up with TRBD1. Germline V gene data show CDR1 as SGHKS and CDR2 as YYEKEE (reference sequence). The CDR3 has 15 residues. Trimming took 3 bases from V and 3 from J; bases not matched to a gene: 8.

The table lists this clone with a count of one. The chain is built from TRBV10-3 and TRBJ2-5; 7 positions agree with TRBD1. The ends lost 5 bases at V and 5 bases at J; junction bases unmatched: 8. Germline CDR1 ENHRY, CDR2 SYGVKD. The CDR3 is 14 residues long. The CDR3, as DNA: TGTGCCATCAGTCGGGACAGCCCAGGGGAGACCCAGTACTTC. It encodes CAISRDSPGETQYF.

The rearrangement joins TRBV5-4 to TRBJ2-1, with 8 bases matching TRBD2. The V gene end was trimmed by 1 base and the J gene end by 7 bases; junction bases not matched to a gene: 7. From germline, CDR1 is SGHNT and CDR2 YYREEE (reference sequence). This CDR3 spans 15 amino acids. The CDR3 DNA reads as TGTGCCAGCAGCTTGCAAGCGGGAGCGCTTAATGAGCAGTTCTTC. The encoded protein is CASSLQAGALNEQFF.

The chain employs TRBV27 and TRBJ2-7; 10 nucleotides align to TRBD2. This CDR3 comprises 18 residues. Germline CDR1 and CDR2: MNHEY and SMNVEV (reference sequence). With V trimmed by 4 bases and J by 0 bases, 12 bases remained unmatched. DNA for the CDR3: TGTGCCAGCAGTTCGCTAGCGGGAGTAACCCGTGACTCCTACGAGCAGTACTTC. It yields the protein CASSSLAGVTRDSYEQYF.

The rearrangement joins TRBV7-3 to TRBJ2-3; 14 bases fit TRBD2. The V gene's germline CDR1 is SGHTA and CDR2 FQGTGA. The CDR3 contains 16 residues. The J segment lost 4 bases and the V segment lost 5 bases, leaving 5 bases of the junction unmatched. CDR3 DNA sequence: TGTGCCAGCAGCCCCGTGGGACTAGCGGGAGCAGATACGCAGTATTTT. Encoded protein: CASSPVGLAGADTQYF.

This chain connects TRBV7-8 to TRBJ2-1; 14 bases fit TRBD2. The germline V gene encodes CDR1 SGHVS and CDR2 FQNEAQ. Trimming removed 7 bases from V and 6 bases from J; junction bases left unmatched: 23. This CDR3 has 21 residues. The CDR3 DNA is TGTGCCAGCACCCAGAATCCCCGGGACATAGGGACTAGCGGGAGCCCCAATGAGCAGTTCTTC. As protein: CASTQNPRDIGTSGSPNEQFF.

The CDR3 is CASSPRPRQLRSSYEQYF. For the CDR3, the DNA is TGTGCCAGCTCACCACGACCAAGACAGCTAAGGAGCTCCTACGAGCAGTACTTC. This sequence joins TRBV18 and TRBJ2-7; a possible D gene is TRBD1 (5 bases). V lost 1 base, J lost 0 bases, and 19 bases lay in between. The CDR3 is made up of 18 amino acids. CDR1 KGHSH and CDR2 LQKENI come from the germline V gene.